This T cell receptor (beta chain) was captured by sequencing in a study of identical twins. With no exceptions, donors were healthy Caucasians. General observations from the study: Cord blood beta clonotypes that were abundant carried fewer insertions, and memory repertoires showed no such trend. Analyses based on zero insertions could be partly confounded by invariant MAIT and iNKT cells.

TCRdb redid the calling of the 5' RACE reads with MiXCR, one entry per CDR3 protein. The profile shows about 690,000 distinct CDR3 sequences, 5.5% to 6.5% of them singletons. Germline V CDR1 and CDR2: LGHDT, YNNKEL (reference sequence). The ends were cut back, 5 bases at V and 7 bases at J, with 8 bases in the middle. CDR3 size: 11 residues. In this sample, this clonotype turned up many times. The target antigen is unknown. The TCR originated in a man aged 18 to 29 in good health. Sequencing was performed on naive T cells sorted from blood. The rearrangement uses TRBV3-1 and TRBJ1-2; D is unclear. This CDR3 reads CASSKAGGYTF. The CDR3 coding sequence is TGTGCCAGCAGCAAAGCCGGTGGCTACACCTTC. Based on the CDR3 plus reference TRBV3-1 and TRBJ1-2, the full variable domain is DTAVSQTPKYLVTQMGNDKSIKCEQNLGHDTMYWYKQDSKKFLKIMFSYNNKELIINETVPNRFSPKSPDKAHLNLHINSLELGDSAVYFCASSKAGGYTFGSGTRLTVV.